This entry lists 11 T cell receptor beta chains sequenced from one sample in a study of cytomegalovirus exposure and HLA in healthy donors. PCR used 60 Vbeta primers and 13 Jbeta primers. Clones were read by immunoSEQ multiplex PCR, and TCRdb kept only the in-frame ones, dropping some. This sample has about 91,000 clones, with about two thirds found just once. Specimen: PBMCs. These receptors all stem from a human donor in good health.

This chain joins TRBV25-1 and TRBJ1-4; D is possibly TRBD1 (5 bases). Per the germline V gene, CDR1 is MGHDK and CDR2 is SYGVNS. This CDR3 has 14 residues. Trimming pared 7 bases from V and 4 bases from J, leaving 13 bases between. Here the CDR3 DNA reads TGTGCCAGCACCCCTGTAGGGGTTAATGAAAAACTGTTTTTT. Translated, it gives CASTPVGVNEKLFF.

This clone was observed a handful of times. This chain links TRBV23-1 with TRBJ2-2; D call uncertain. TRBV23-1 is assigned to the ORF class and has an uncertain function. V lost 4 bases and J 3 bases, leaving 9 bases between the germline ends. The CDR3 has 14 amino acids. DNA of the CDR3: TGCGCCAGCAGTCCTACGATTTACACCGGGGAGCTGTTTTTT. It translates to CASSPTIYTGELFF.

There are a few counts of this clone. The chain combines TRBV2 with TRBJ1-6, with D tentatively TRBD1 (5 bases). This CDR3 is built from 15 residues. V shed 3 bases and J shed 4 bases, with 10 bases lying between them. Germline CDR1 and CDR2: SNHLY and FYNNEI. For the CDR3, the DNA is TGTGCCAGCAGTGAGGCGGGACGGTATAATTCACCCCTCCACTTT. Translation: CASSEAGRYNSPLHF.

The V and J genes are TRBV4-3 and TRBJ2-1; 10 nucleotides agree with TRBD1. The CDR3 is 15 amino acids. The germline V gene encodes CDR1 LGHNA and CDR2 YSLEER. Trimming cost V 1 base and J 8 bases; bases outside gene matches: 5. As DNA, the CDR3 is TGCGCCAGCAGCCAAGCAGTTGGGACAGGGGATGAGCAGTTCTTC. As protein: CASSQAVGTGDEQFF.

This chain links TRBV7-9 with TRBJ2-4; D is perhaps TRBD1 (6 bases). Germline V lookup: CDR1 SEHNR, CDR2 FQNEAQ (reference sequence). CDR3 length: 18 amino acids. V was pared by 4 bases and J by 3 bases, with 22 bases between. CDR3 sequence (DNA): TGTGCCAGCAGCTCCATCGAATTTACAGGGTACGGCAAAAACATTCAGTACTTC. Its protein is CASSSIEFTGYGKNIQYF. The variable domain in full, with the rest retrieved from reference TRBV7-9 and TRBJ2-4, is DTGVSQNPRHKITKRGQNVTFRCDPISEHNRLYWYRQTLGQGPEFLTYFQNEAQLEKSRLLSDRFSAERPKGSFSTLEIQRTEQGDSAMYLCASSSIEFTGYGKNIQYFGAGTRLSVL.

This sequence joins TRBV6-5 and TRBJ1-5; possible D gene TRBD1, 5 bases. Germline CDR1 MNHEY, CDR2 SVGAGI. The V end was cut by 5 bases, the J end by 7 bases, with 15 bases between. CDR3 length: 14 residues. This chain's CDR3 is CASSSRGFGQPQHF. DNA for the CDR3: TGTGCCAGCAGTAGTAGGGGATTTGGGCAGCCCCAGCATTTT.

The CDR3 here is CASSPSTSGGGEQFF. The CDR3, as DNA: TGTGCCAGCAGTCCCTCGACTAGCGGGGGGGGCGAGCAGTTCTTC. This chain joins TRBV6-5 and TRBJ2-1; TRBD2 aligns across 14 bases. This CDR3 region has 15 residues. Trimming removed 5 bases from V and 10 bases from J; junction bases left unmatched: 7. Germline V gene lookup returns CDR1 MNHEY and CDR2 SVGAGI.

The J gene is TRBJ2-2, the V gene TRBV30, with D hard to call. Germline lookup yields CDR1 GTSNPN and CDR2 SVGIG (reference sequence). There are 12 residues in the CDR3. Trimming removed 2 bases at V and 2 bases at J, with 3 bases between. This CDR3 is CAWSPNTGELFF. In DNA, the CDR3 is TGTGCCTGGAGTCCAAACACCGGGGAGCTGTTTTTT.

The chain combines TRBV6-6 with TRBJ2-3; D perhaps matches TRBD1 (6 bases). The CDR3 consists of 13 residues. Looked up from germline, CDR1 is MNHNY and CDR2 is SVGAGI (reference sequence). With 6 bases removed from V and 0 bases from J, the gap between germline ends came to 7 bases. The CDR3 nucleotides are TGTGCCAGCAGCGGACAGAGCACAGATACGCAGTATTTT. This codes for CASSGQSTDTQYF.

CDR3 sequence: CASSSSGRGNYGYTF. CDR3 sequence (DNA): TGTGCCAGCAGTTCCTCTGGGAGGGGTAACTATGGCTACACCTTC. The rearrangement links TRBV27 to TRBJ1-2; D is possibly TRBD1 (5 bases). CDR1 is MNHEY, CDR2 SMNVEV, per germline (reference sequence). V was trimmed by 4 bases and J by 1 base, leaving 13 bases between them. The CDR3 sequence is 15 residues long.

The chain joins TRBV9 to TRBJ2-2; 14 bases match TRBD2. CDR1 is SGDLS and CDR2 is YYNGEE in the germline V gene. Trimming removed 4 bases from V and 0 bases from J; junction bases left unmatched: 5. The CDR3 runs 18 residues. Written as DNA, the CDR3 is TGTGCCAGCAGCCGGACTAGCGGGGGGCCAACGAACACCGGGGAGCTGTTTTTT. Its translation: CASSRTSGGPTNTGELFF.